Sequencing of this T cell receptor beta chain was carried out in a study of metastatic and nonmetastatic thyroid tumors. The overall study: Thyroid patients, malignant and benign, had repertoires compared across blood and tumor or nodule tissue.

Study observations and caveats: As reported, TCR beta diversity in blood and tumor was significantly higher in malignant thyroid tumors than in benign nodules.

The entire patient cohort was treatment-naive prior to thyroid surgery. Many counts were recorded for this clone. Its antigen is undetermined. In the original analysis: To classify distant metastasis in papillary thyroid cancer, a model was built from CDR3 differences across clinicopathological groups. MiXCR reprocessed the PCR reads for TCRdb. TCRdb assigned the V and J calls; the authors' analysis was not used. The sample holds around 36,000 clones; 25% to 30% are singletons and the top ten take approximately 7.8%. This CDR3 has 15 residues. Per the germline V gene, CDR1 is MRHNA and CDR2 is SNTAGT. The ends were cut back, 0 bases at V and 6 bases at J, with 12 bases in the middle.

Source material: blood. The source is a female donor with papillary thyroid cancer or a benign thyroid nodule (not recorded which). Some clones in this sample may be carry-over from other donors' samples. The rearrangement links TRBV6-4 to TRBJ2-1; D not certain. The CDR3 bases are TGTGCCAGCAGTGACTCGGTCGGCACCGGCAATGAGCAGTTCTTC. Protein product: CASSDSVGTGNEQFF.